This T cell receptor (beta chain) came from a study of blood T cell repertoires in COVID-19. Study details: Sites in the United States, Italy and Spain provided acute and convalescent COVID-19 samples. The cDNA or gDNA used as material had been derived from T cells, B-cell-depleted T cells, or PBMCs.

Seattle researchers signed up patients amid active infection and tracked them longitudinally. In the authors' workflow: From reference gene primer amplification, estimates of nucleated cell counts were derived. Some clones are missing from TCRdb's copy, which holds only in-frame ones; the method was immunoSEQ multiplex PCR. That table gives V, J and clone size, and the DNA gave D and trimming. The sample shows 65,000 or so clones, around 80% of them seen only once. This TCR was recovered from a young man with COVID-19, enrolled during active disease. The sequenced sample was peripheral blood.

The DNA for the CDR3 is TGTGCCTGGGGGACAGGGGGCGGAGAGACCCAGTACTTC. Residues: CAWGTGGGETQYF. The chain has TRBV30 and TRBJ2-5; 12 nucleotides align to TRBD1. Losses at the gene ends were 5 bases for V and 4 bases for J; bases not matched to a gene: 2. The germline gives CDR1 GTSNPN, CDR2 SVGIG (reference sequence). This CDR3 is 13 amino acids long. The full variable domain, completed using reference TRBV30 and TRBJ2-5, is SQTIHQWPATLVQPVGSPLSLECTVEGTSNPNLYWYRQAAGRGLQLLFYSVGIGQISSEVPQNLSASRPQDRQFILSSKKLLLSDSGFYLCAWGTGGGETQYFGPGTRLLVL.